This entry lists 29 T cell receptor beta chains sequenced from one sample in a study of blood T cells in healthy people across ages. Alongside a J-beta primer mix, a sample-barcoded 5' primer served in a second PCR lasting roughly 7 to 12 cycles. TCRdb itself ran the 5' RACE reads through MiXCR, one entry per CDR3 protein. The table shows almost 800,000 distinct CDR3 sequences, with roughly 50% occurring only once. The sequencing sample was made of blood. The receptors originated from a man under 40 in good health.

V and J are TRBV28 and TRBJ2-1; D gene ambiguous. This CDR3 is built from 10 residues. Germline CDR1 reads MDHEN; CDR2 reads SYDVKM. V lost 10 bases and J lost 5, with 6 bases in between. The chain's CDR3 is CATKNNEQFF. CDR3 bases: TGTGCCACTAAGAACAATGAGCAGTTCTTC.

The chain is built from TRBV20-1 and TRBJ1-2; 10 bases fit TRBD1. The CDR3 spans 16 residues. The V gene end was trimmed by 3 bases and the J gene end by 6 bases; junction bases not matched to a gene: 13. CDR1 DFQATT and CDR2 SNEGSKA come from the germline V gene (reference sequence). The CDR3 DNA reads as TGCAGTGCTAGCCCCCGGGCGGGACAGGGGCGGCATGGCTACACCTTC. It is translated as CSASPRAGQGRHGYTF.

The CDR3 reads CASSYSRGLAGVPSYEQYF. The CDR3 nucleotides read TGTGCCAGCAGTTACTCTCGGGGACTAGCGGGAGTTCCCTCCTACGAGCAGTACTTC. This sequence joins TRBV6-5 and TRBJ2-7; 14 bases are a match to TRBD2. With 0 bases clipped from V and 0 bases from J, the junction kept 7 bases outside the gene matches. Germline CDR1 MNHEY, CDR2 SVGAGI. This CDR3 region has 19 residues.

This clonotype was counted only a few times. The chain couples TRBV20-1 to TRBJ2-7; TRBD1 agrees at 7 bases. With V trimmed by 4 bases and J by 1 base, 7 bases remained unmatched. The CDR3 spans 14 residues. The V gene's germline CDR1 is DFQATT and CDR2 SNEGSKA (reference sequence). The CDR3 coding sequence is TGCAGTGCTAAAACCGGGACAGCTTCCTACGAGCAGTACTTC. It codes for CSAKTGTASYEQYF.

J is TRBJ2-7 and V is TRBV7-8; D not resolved. The CDR3 totals 15 residues. The V and J ends lost 1 base and 0 bases respectively, with 10 bases between them. Germline CDR1 is SGHVS and CDR2 is FQNEAQ. CDR3 nucleotides: TGTGCCAGCAGCTTAGTTGAGCGAAGCTCCTACGAGCAGTACTTC. The encoded protein is CASSLVERSSYEQYF.

This clonotype was observed at least ten times. V usage is TRBV30 and J usage is TRBJ2-3; D is uncertain. This CDR3 is built from 14 residues. Germline CDR1 GTSNPN, CDR2 SVGIG (reference sequence). The V end lost 8 bases, the J end lost 0 bases, and 15 bases lay between the germline ends. The CDR3: CASADGGSTDTQYF. As DNA, the CDR3 is TGTGCCAGCGCAGATGGCGGAAGCACAGATACGCAGTATTTT.

The chain joins TRBV7-2 to TRBJ2-4, with 7 positions matching TRBD2. The V gene's germline CDR1 is SGHTA and CDR2 FQGNSA. After removal of 1 base from V and 6 bases from J, the junction contained 9 bases not matched to a gene. CDR3 size: 16 residues. In DNA, the CDR3 is TGTGCCAGCAGCTTAGACGGTCCAGGGAGGGGAAACATTCAGTACTTC. This translates into CASSLDGPGRGNIQYF.

This clonotype was seen more than once but under ten times. A read error is possible here, since a much larger clone lies one base away. The chain carries TRBV20-1 and TRBJ2-4, with TRBD1 as a possible D gene (6 bases). The CDR3 has 13 amino acids. Germline assignment: CDR1 DFQATT and CDR2 SNEGSKA (reference sequence). DNA of the CDR3: TGCGGTGCCAGAGGGGGAGACAAAAACATTCAGTACTTC. This gives the protein CGARGGDKNIQYF.

The chain is built from TRBV9 and TRBJ2-1; 11 bases match TRBD1. CDR3 size: 13 residues. CDR1 SGDLS and CDR2 YYNGEE come from the germline V gene. With 3 bases clipped from V and 9 bases from J, the junction kept 2 bases outside the gene matches. The CDR3 reads CASSGTGGSEQFF. CDR3 bases: TGTGCCAGCAGCGGGACAGGGGGCAGTGAGCAGTTCTTC.

The chain uses TRBV7-2 and TRBJ2-1; 8 nucleotides match TRBD2. This CDR3 contains 14 residues. Germline CDR1 and CDR2: SGHTA and FQGNSA. The V segment lost 3 bases and the J segment 5 bases; nucleotides outside the gene matches: 3. The CDR3 DNA is TGTGCCAGCAGCTTCCAGCGGGGGAACAATGAGCAGTTCTTC. This translates into CASSFQRGNNEQFF.

This chain links TRBV30 with TRBJ1-5, with TRBD1 matching 7 bases. Germline trimming cut 1 base from V and 6 bases from J; bases unmatched to any gene: 9. Germline lookup yields CDR1 GTSNPN and CDR2 SVGIG (reference sequence). This CDR3 contains 15 residues. CDR3: CAWSAGQGVGQPQHF. The CDR3, as DNA: TGTGCCTGGAGTGCGGGGCAGGGGGTGGGTCAGCCCCAGCATTTT.

In this sample, this clonotype turned up a few times. The rearrangement joins TRBV3-1 to TRBJ2-5, with 8 bases aligning to TRBD2. In germline, CDR1 is LGHDT, CDR2 YNNKEL (reference sequence). The CDR3 spans 14 residues. Germline trimming cut 6 bases from V and 1 base from J; bases unmatched to any gene: 4. DNA of the CDR3: TGTGCCAGCAGTTTGGGGACTAGCCAAGAGACCCAGTACTTC. Protein: CASSLGTSQETQYF.

V usage is TRBV28 and J usage is TRBJ1-2; D possibly corresponds to TRBD1 (6 bases). The V end lost 4 bases, the J end lost 6 bases, and 18 bases lay between the germline ends. The CDR3 length is 15 residues. Per germline, CDR1 MDHEN and CDR2 SYDVKM. Here the CDR3 DNA reads TGTGCCAGCAGTTCCTACAGGGTAACGAGGGATGGCTACACCTTC. It is translated as CASSSYRVTRDGYTF.

This clonotype was seen many times. The chain couples TRBV7-2 to TRBJ2-5; unclear D gene. This CDR3 spans 12 amino acids. Deletions cut 2 bases from V and 1 base from J, with 2 bases between. The germline V gene has CDR1 SGHTA and CDR2 FQGNSA. The chain's CDR3 is CASSLFQETQYF. The CDR3 nucleotides are TGTGCCAGCAGCTTATTCCAAGAGACCCAGTACTTC.

This clonotype was detected once. J is TRBJ1-1 and V is TRBV29-1; 9 bases map to TRBD1. Germline assignment: CDR1 SQVTM and CDR2 ANQGSEA. The CDR3 spans 13 residues. Trimming at V came to 6 bases and at J to 6 bases, leaving 8 bases not matched to a gene. The CDR3 sequence: CSVGGTGRAEAFF. The CDR3 DNA follows: TGCAGCGTCGGGGGGACAGGGAGGGCTGAAGCTTTCTTT.

The chain combines TRBV19 with TRBJ2-3; 7 bases align to TRBD2. The germline gives CDR1 LNHDA, CDR2 SQIVND (reference sequence). The CDR3 runs 15 residues. V was pared by 1 base and J by 2 bases, with 3 bases of the junction left unmatched. This chain's CDR3 is CASSIGGRATDTQYF. The CDR3, as DNA: TGTGCCAGTAGTATAGGTGGGAGGGCCACAGATACGCAGTATTTT.

The chain carries TRBV7-2 and TRBJ2-7; D is perhaps TRBD2 (6 bases). Germline values: CDR1 SGHTA, CDR2 FQGNSA. Trimming took off 1 base at V and 7 bases at J, with 11 bases between the two ends. The CDR3 has 13 amino acids. The CDR3 DNA follows: TGTGCCAGCAGCTTAGATCGCCGGGGGGAGCAGTACTTC. This encodes CASSLDRRGEQYF.

The chain links TRBV28 to TRBJ1-5; tentatively, D is TRBD1 (5 bases). The CDR3 loop spans 12 amino acids. V was shortened by 8 bases and J by 4 bases, with 9 bases between the two germline ends. Germline CDR1 is MDHEN and CDR2 is SYDVKM. CDR3 in amino acids: CASEEGNQPQHF. The CDR3 nucleotides read TGTGCCAGCGAGGAGGGGAATCAGCCCCAGCATTTT.

This clonotype was recorded a few times. This chain uses TRBV4-2 with TRBJ1-6; unclear D gene. The V end lost 0 bases, the J end lost 7 bases, and 10 bases lay between the germline ends. There are 15 residues in the CDR3. The germline V gene has CDR1 LGHNA and CDR2 YNFKEQ. The chain's CDR3 is CASSQEGQQNSPLHF. In nucleotides, the CDR3 is TGTGCCAGCAGCCAAGAGGGTCAGCAAAATTCACCCCTCCACTTT.

V usage is TRBV27 and J usage is TRBJ2-5; D possibly corresponds to TRBD2 (5 bases). The CDR3 sequence is 13 residues long. The V end was cut by 5 bases, the J end by 5 bases, with 12 bases between. In germline, CDR1 is MNHEY, CDR2 SMNVEV (reference sequence). This chain's CDR3 is CASSVAPSETQYF. As DNA, the CDR3 is TGTGCCAGCAGTGTAGCGCCTTCGGAGACCCAGTACTTC.

This clonotype occurred once. The chain employs TRBV7-2 and TRBJ2-1; 15 positions match TRBD2. CDR1 and CDR2 from the germline V gene are SGHTA and FQGNSA. J gave up 8 bases and V 4 bases, and 3 bases lay outside the gene matches. The CDR3 contains 15 residues. As DNA, the CDR3 is TGTGCCAGCAGCTGGACTAGCGGGGGGGCCCATGAGCAGTTCTTC. As protein: CASSWTSGGAHEQFF.

V gene TRBV20-1 combines with J gene TRBJ2-7; 7 bases fit TRBD1. This CDR3 spans 13 amino acids. Per the germline V gene, CDR1 is DFQATT and CDR2 is SNEGSKA (reference sequence). The V segment lost 6 bases and the J segment 2 bases; nucleotides outside the gene matches: 7. In nucleotides, the CDR3 is TGCAGTGCCCATTTAGGACAGGCCTACGAGCAGTACTTC. Protein product: CSAHLGQAYEQYF.

Note on this clonotype: No DNA is shown, since the ends of the CDR3 on it are uncertain; the CDR3 is the one TCRdb lists. The rearrangement uses TRBV7-2 and TRBJ2-4. The CDR3 contains 13 residues when both ends are counted. The germline V gene encodes CDR1 SGHTA and CDR2 FQGNSA. CDR3 residues: CASTFGSGDIQYF.

V and J are TRBV20-1 and TRBJ2-5; 8 bases fit TRBD2. CDR3 length equals 14 residues. CDR1 is DFQATT and CDR2 is SNEGSKA in the germline V gene (reference sequence). V gave up 3 bases and J gave up 1 base; unmatched junction bases: 4. The CDR3 loop reads CSASSSGFQETQYF. CDR3 in DNA: TGCAGTGCTAGTTCTAGCGGGTTCCAAGAGACCCAGTACTTC.

This clonotype was found many times. This chain uses TRBV20-1 with TRBJ1-2, with D hard to call. This CDR3 contains 12 residues. The ends were cut back, 2 bases at V and 6 bases at J, with 10 bases in the middle. Germline V gives CDR1 DFQATT, CDR2 SNEGSKA (reference sequence). Here the CDR3 reads CSARRETHGYTF. The CDR3 DNA follows: TGCAGTGCTAGACGGGAGACCCATGGCTACACCTTC.

This clonotype turned up a few times. V is TRBV4-3 and J is TRBJ1-6, with a tentative D call TRBD1 (6 bases). CDR3 length equals 16 residues. Germline CDR1 reads LGHNA; CDR2 reads YSLEER. Trimming removed 0 bases at V and 10 bases at J, with 16 bases between. The CDR3 DNA follows: TGCGCCAGCAGCCAAGACCTACGCAGGGGTGACTCACCCCTCCACTTT. Its protein product is CASSQDLRRGDSPLHF.

The sample holds a few counts of this clonotype. The chain combines TRBV10-3 with TRBJ2-7, with TRBD1 as a possible D gene (6 bases). Germline V gives CDR1 ENHRY, CDR2 SYGVKD. CDR3 size: 13 residues. V shed 6 bases and J shed 3 bases, with 12 bases lying between them. The CDR3 is CAIRDAQGYEQYF. CDR3 DNA: TGTGCCATCAGAGATGCACAGGGCTACGAGCAGTACTTC.

This clonotype came up a few times. The chain combines TRBV29-1 with TRBJ2-1; 8 positions match TRBD1. Germline loops: CDR1 SQVTM, CDR2 ANQGSEA. V lost 4 bases to trimming and J lost 4 bases; unmatched junction nucleotides: 3. The CDR3 totals 13 residues. The CDR3 region has the DNA TGCAGCGTTGCGGGACAGGAATACAATGAGCAGTTCTTC. It codes for CSVAGQEYNEQFF.

This clonotype was seen repeatedly, ten times or more. This rearrangement joins TRBV20-1 to TRBJ2-1; D may be TRBD1 or TRBD2 (6 bases each). The CDR3 length is 14 residues. V was trimmed by 4 bases and J by 2 bases, leaving 12 bases between them. CDR1 is DFQATT and CDR2 is SNEGSKA in the germline V gene (reference sequence). CDR3 in amino acids: CSAKGGNPYNEQFF. The CDR3 coding sequence is TGCAGTGCTAAGGGGGGAAATCCCTACAATGAGCAGTTCTTC.